This TCR beta chain comes out of a study of blood T cell repertoires in COVID-19. Original handling: Using reference gene primer amplification, nucleated cell counts were estimated. Using immunoSEQ multiplex PCR, the repertoire was profiled, and TCRdb retains in-frame clones only, with some absent. The DNA gave D and trimming, while V, J and clone size come from that table. The sample lists approximately 66,000 clones; roughly 80% were seen once. The CDR3 has 16 amino acids. V shed 3 bases, J shed 10 bases, and the junction held 11 bases outside the gene matches. CDR1 and CDR2 from the germline V gene are LGHDT and YNNKEL (reference sequence).

Sequencing was carried out using peripheral blood. The chain has TRBV3-1 (or the pseudogene TRBV3-2) and TRBJ1-5; TRBD1 agrees at 11 bases. The receptor comes from a man in his sixties with acute or convalescent COVID-19. The CDR3 nucleotides are TGTGCCAGCAGCCATTCAACCGGGACAGGGGGTCTCCCCCAGCATTTT. Translated, it gives CASSHSTGTGGLPQHF.